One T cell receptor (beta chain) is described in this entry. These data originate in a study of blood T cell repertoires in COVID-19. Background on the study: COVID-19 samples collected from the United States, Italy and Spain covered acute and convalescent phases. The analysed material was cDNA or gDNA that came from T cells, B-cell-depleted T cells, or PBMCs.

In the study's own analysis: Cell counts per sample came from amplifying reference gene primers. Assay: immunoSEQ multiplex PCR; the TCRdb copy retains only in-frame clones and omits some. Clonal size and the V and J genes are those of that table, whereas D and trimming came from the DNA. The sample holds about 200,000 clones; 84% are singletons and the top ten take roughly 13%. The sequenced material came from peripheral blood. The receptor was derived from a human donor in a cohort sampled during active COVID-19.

The CDR3 here is CSASSLAGSTDTQYF. CDR3 nucleotides: TGCAGTGCTAGTAGCCTAGCGGGGAGCACAGATACGCAGTATTTT. V gene TRBV20-1 combines with J gene TRBJ2-3, with 9 bases identical to TRBD2. The germline V gene has CDR1 DFQATT and CDR2 SNEGSKA (reference sequence). The CDR3 loop spans 15 amino acids. Germline trimming cut 3 bases from V and 0 bases from J; bases unmatched to any gene: 4.